The sequence of this T cell receptor beta chain was determined in a study of blood T cell repertoires in COVID-19 (dated by TCRdb to 2020 to 2022). About the full investigation: Samples from collaborators originated in the United States, Italy and Spain and spanned both the acute and convalescent phases of COVID-19. The repertoires were released in a freely available public database intended as a resource for research on the immune response to SARS-CoV-2. A de-identified subject ID, COVID-19 status, age in years and sex were almost always included in the sample metadata. The material from the prospective study consisted of cDNA or gDNA derived from T cells, B-cell-depleted T cells, or PBMCs. The samples were drawn from the first 160 participants of the ongoing ImmuneRACE study and from under 1,500 subjects provided by 6 global collaborators. Deeply sampled blood TCRbeta repertoires from subjects exposed to, actively infected with, or recovered from COVID-19 were included in the dataset. Where available, HLA class I and class II types were obtained from metadata supplied by the sample provider rather than from assay-based typing. General conclusions and limits of the study: Clinical and demographic metadata were provided uncurated, with the amount varying by source and participant.

The immunoSEQ Assay, a bias-controlled multiplex PCR, was used to amplify TCRbeta CDR3 regions from genomic DNA. The original methods were these. The number of nucleated cells in each sample was estimated from the amplification of reference gene primers within the assay. Sequence reads were collapsed and filtered to measure the absolute abundance of every unique TCRbeta CDR3 rearrangement. Productive Simpson clonality was computed per sample as the square root of Simpson's diversity index over productive rearrangements. TCRdb limited this immuneACCESS table to in-frame rearrangements with V and J called. A share of clones is missing; checked studies link under half to unresolved V genes, and the rest is unexplained. V and J calls and clone size are copied from that table; D and trimming were computed from the DNA. The sample table shows more than 150,000 clones, and 80% are seen once. Roughly 0.56% of the sample is taken by the ten largest.

In the case of this clone: No antigen is known for it. Per-base quality was not reported, and no clone a single base away is much larger than it.

The collaborating institutions used their own protocols to collect whole blood in K2EDTA tubes. For TCRbeta analysis, collaborators shipped samples as frozen whole blood, isolated PBMCs, or DNA extracted from either of those sample types. Reading from cysteine to phenylalanine, the CDR3 counts 13 amino acids. Only the CDR3 part of the read is kept: 39 bases, read in frame from the first base. For this chain, trimming is 4 bases at the V end and 8 bases at the J end, and the number of junction bases without a gene match is 8. CDR1 SGHRS and CDR2 YFSETQ were looked up in the germline V gene. The rearrangement joined TRBV5-1 to TRBJ1-2; TRBD1 agrees with 7 junctional bases. Source material: peripheral blood. The TCR sequence derives from a man between 60 and 75 years old with acute or convalescent COVID-19. The DNA sequence reads TGCGCCAGCAGCCCTCACGGGACAGCCGGCTACACCTTC. This sequence encodes CASSPHGTAGYTF. When the CDR3 is completed using the reference TRBV5-1 and TRBJ1-2 genes on either side, the full variable domain is KAGVTQTPRYLIKTRGQQVTLSCSPISGHRSVSWYQQTPGQGLQFLFEYFSETQRNKGNFPGRFSGRQFSNSRSEMNVSTLELGDSALYLCASSPHGTAGYTFGSGTRLTVV.